The 26 T cell receptor beta chains given below trace back to one sample, sequenced in a study of CD8 T cells in ankylosing spondylitis. Regarding the study as a whole: The study identified a TCR beta motif of under ten highly homologous variants that appeared characteristic of ankylosing spondylitis blood.

Their recognized antigens are unknown. TCRdb called the 5' RACE reads again in MiXCR, with one record for every CDR3 protein. This table holds 400,000 to 450,000 distinct CDR3 sequences, roughly 17% found once. The source material was blood, either unsorted or a sorted T cell fraction (not recorded which). The receptor set was obtained from a male donor with ankylosing spondylitis.

The V and J genes are TRBV5-1 and TRBJ2-3, with 8 bases matching TRBD2. The CDR3 extends over 16 amino acids. Germline lookup yields CDR1 SGHRS and CDR2 YFSETQ. The V and J ends lost 6 bases and 1 base, in that order; junction bases with no gene match: 10. The chain's CDR3 is CASTGLDSGGTDTQYF. The CDR3 nucleotides are TGCGCCAGCACTGGACTAGATAGCGGGGGCACAGATACGCAGTATTTT.

There are a few counts of this clonotype. The CDR3 DNA follows: TGTGCCAGCACCTTTAGCGGGGCTACCTACAATGAGCAGTTCTTC. This encodes CASTFSGATYNEQFF. The J gene is TRBJ2-1, the V gene TRBV7-2, with 8 bases matching TRBD2. The CDR3 contains 15 residues. V was pared by 7 bases and J by 2 bases, with 7 bases of the junction left unmatched. Germline V gene sequence: CDR1 SGHTA, CDR2 FQGNSA.

In this sample, this clonotype turned up many times. The J gene is TRBJ2-7, the V gene TRBV3-1; tentative D call: TRBD2 (6 bases). CDR1 is LGHDT and CDR2 is YNNKEL in the germline V gene (reference sequence). V dropped 6 bases and J dropped 0 bases, with 15 bases sitting between them. The CDR3 is 15 residues long. Here the CDR3 reads CASSGDFPYSYEQYF. The CDR3 bases are TGTGCCAGCAGTGGGGACTTTCCTTACTCCTACGAGCAGTACTTC.

This sequence joins TRBV7-9 and TRBJ1-1, with D unclear. The length of the CDR3 is 10 residues. Per the germline V gene, CDR1 is SEHNR and CDR2 is FQNEAQ (reference sequence). The CDR3 DNA sequence: TGTTCGTCAGACGGTGATGAAGCTTTCTTT. Translated: CSSDGDEAFF.

This clonotype was recorded at least ten times. The chain employs TRBV10-3 and TRBJ2-3, with D possibly matching TRBD2 (7 bases). Trimming removed 3 bases from V and 7 bases from J, with 14 bases in between. CDR3 length: 14 amino acids. Germline V CDR1 and CDR2: ENHRY, SYGVKD. Here the CDR3 DNA reads TGTGCCATCAGTGACTTAGGGGGAGGGAATACGCAGTATTTT. Encoded protein: CAISDLGGGNTQYF.

In this sample, this clonotype turned up many times. The chain links TRBV29-1 to TRBJ2-7; perhaps TRBD1 as D (6 bases). The germline V and J ends were trimmed by 2 bases and 3 bases, with 11 bases remaining between them. Germline lookup yields CDR1 SQVTM and CDR2 ANQGSEA. The CDR3 has 13 residues. The DNA of the CDR3 is TGCAGCGTTGAAAAGGGGGTTGGCTACGAGCAGTACTTC. Protein: CSVEKGVGYEQYF.

This clonotype has just a few counts. The chain has TRBV20-1 and TRBJ2-2, with a weak D call TRBD2 (6 bases). Germline V gives CDR1 DFQATT, CDR2 SNEGSKA (reference sequence). Between the trimmed V and J ends, which lost 6 bases and 4 bases, there was a span of 15 bases. This CDR3 has 14 residues. The CDR3 region is CSAAAGLSTGELFF. CDR3 DNA: TGCAGTGCCGCCGCGGGACTCAGCACCGGGGAGCTGTTTTTT.

This clonotype is a singleton in its sample. The V gene is TRBV15, the J gene TRBJ1-2, with D possibly being TRBD1 (6 bases). V lost 5 bases and J 4 bases, leaving 23 bases between the germline ends. CDR3 size: 17 residues. CDR1 is LNHNV, CDR2 YYDKDF, per germline (reference sequence). CDR3 nucleotide sequence: TGTGCCACCAGCGGAACGGGGACACCGGGAGTCGGCTATGGCTACACCTTC. Translating gives CATSGTGTPGVGYGYTF.

This clonotype was recorded a few times. The CDR3 DNA reads as TGTGCCAGCAGTTTGTGGGAGAATCAGCCCCAGCATTTT. Its translation is CASSLWENQPQHF. This chain joins TRBV27 and TRBJ1-5; no definite D call. Looked up from germline, CDR1 is MNHEY and CDR2 is SMNVEV (reference sequence). This CDR3 region has 13 residues. V shed 3 bases and J shed 4 bases, with 7 bases lying between them.

This clonotype showed up just a few times. The chain employs TRBV6-1 and TRBJ2-4; TRBD2 matches at 7 bases. Germline CDR1 MNHNS, CDR2 SASEGT. The V segment lost 6 bases and the J segment 6 bases; nucleotides outside the gene matches: 14. This CDR3 has 16 amino acids. CDR3 amino acids: CASSPNPAGRGNIQYF. The CDR3, as DNA: TGTGCCAGCAGCCCTAATCCGGCGGGGAGGGGAAACATTCAGTACTTC.

This clonotype was counted a few times. The chain uses TRBV9 and TRBJ2-7; possibly TRBD1 for D (6 bases). The CDR3 has 15 amino acids. The V end was cut by 3 bases, the J end by 0 bases, with 13 bases between. Germline CDR1 and CDR2: SGDLS and YYNGEE. CDR3 in DNA: TGTGCCAGCAGCGCCCAACAGGGAACCTCCTACGAGCAGTACTTC. Its translation is CASSAQQGTSYEQYF.

This clonotype was observed many times. J is TRBJ2-1 and V is TRBV11-2, with D perhaps matching TRBD1 (6 bases). The CDR3 contains 12 residues. Deletions cut 3 bases from V and 7 bases from J, with 7 bases between. CDR1 is SGHAT, CDR2 FQNNGV, per germline. CDR3 in amino acids: CASSFTGNEQFF. CDR3 nucleotide sequence: TGTGCCAGCAGCTTCACAGGGAATGAGCAGTTCTTC.

This clonotype was counted only a few times. The chain carries TRBV20-1 and TRBJ2-3, with TRBD2 matching over 10 bases. Per the germline V gene, CDR1 is DFQATT and CDR2 is SNEGSKA (reference sequence). The trim removed 5 bases at V and 9 bases at J, leaving 8 bases unmatched. This CDR3 has 13 residues. Here the CDR3 DNA reads TGCAGTGCTCAGAGAACTAGCGGGGAGACGCAGTATTTT. This sequence encodes CSAQRTSGETQYF.

This clonotype was detected only a few times. This chain links TRBV9 with TRBJ2-1; D unresolved. The V gene lost 5 bases and the J gene lost 3 bases, with 6 bases spanning the gap. The CDR3 runs 12 residues. CDR1 is SGDLS, CDR2 YYNGEE, per germline. The CDR3 DNA reads as TGTGCCAGCAGGGGTCTCTACAATGAGCAGTTCTTC. It translates to CASRGLYNEQFF.

The gene calls are TRBV10-3 and TRBJ2-7; 10 bases are shared with TRBD2. The CDR3 covers 16 residues. Unmatched junction bases numbered 7, after V lost 2 bases and J lost 3 bases. Germline loops: CDR1 ENHRY, CDR2 SYGVKD. In DNA, the CDR3 is TGTGCCATCAGTGAGACTAGCGGGGAAAAGAGCTACGAGCAGTACTTC. Protein: CAISETSGEKSYEQYF.

This clonotype has more than one count but fewer than ten. The chain employs TRBV28 and TRBJ1-1; D is unclear. The CDR3 consists of 12 residues. Germline V CDR1 and CDR2: MDHEN, SYDVKM. Trimming removed 2 bases at V and 7 bases at J, with 8 bases between. The CDR3 is CASSLVRHEAFF. CDR3 in DNA: TGTGCCAGCAGTTTAGTCCGGCATGAAGCTTTCTTT.

This clonotype was detected only a few times. This rearrangement joins TRBV12-3 or TRBV12-4 to TRBJ2-2, with D possibly matching TRBD1 (5 bases). V lost 1 base and J 7 bases, leaving 13 bases between the germline ends. CDR3 length equals 15 residues. This CDR3 is CASSLGRVMVGELFF. Here the CDR3 DNA reads TGTGCCAGCAGTTTAGGCAGGGTTATGGTCGGGGAGCTGTTTTTT.

This chain connects TRBV30 to TRBJ1-5; 9 nucleotides match TRBD1. The germline V gene has CDR1 GTSNPN and CDR2 SVGIG (reference sequence). V gave up 3 bases and J gave up 4 bases; unmatched junction bases: 7. CDR3 length: 15 residues. This CDR3 reads CAWSRGQGRNQPQHF. The CDR3 nucleotides read TGTGCCTGGAGCCGGGGACAGGGAAGAAATCAGCCCCAGCATTTT.

The sample holds a few counts of this clonotype. This sequence joins TRBV20-1 and TRBJ1-5; the match to TRBD1 covers 7 bases. The trim removed 1 base at V and 5 bases at J, leaving 5 bases unmatched. Germline loops: CDR1 DFQATT, CDR2 SNEGSKA (reference sequence). The CDR3 covers 14 residues. This chain's CDR3 is CSARVGTEDQPQHF. CDR3 coding DNA: TGCAGTGCTAGAGTTGGGACAGAGGATCAGCCCCAGCATTTT.

This clonotype was recorded once. This chain links TRBV14 with TRBJ2-5, with TRBD2 as a possible D gene (6 bases). Germline-derived CDR1 and CDR2 are SGHDN and FVKESK. This CDR3 is built from 15 residues. The ends were cut back, 2 bases at V and 2 bases at J, with 12 bases in the middle. The CDR3 DNA reads as TGTGCCAGCAGCCAAAGACGGGAGCTACAAGAGACCCAGTACTTC. Protein sequence: CASSQRRELQETQYF.

The chain recombines TRBV20-1 with TRBJ2-1; D remains ambiguous. With 1 base removed from V and 0 bases from J, the gap between germline ends came to 7 bases. In germline, CDR1 is DFQATT, CDR2 SNEGSKA (reference sequence). The CDR3 consists of 14 residues. CDR3 nucleotides: TGCAGTGCTAGAGTCAGGAGCTCCTACAATGAGCAGTTCTTC. This sequence encodes CSARVRSSYNEQFF.

V is TRBV7-9 and J is TRBJ2-7; D possibly corresponds to TRBD1 (6 bases). CDR3 length: 15 amino acids. Germline CDR1 SEHNR, CDR2 FQNEAQ (reference sequence). Trimming stripped 1 base from V and 1 base from J, with 11 bases between. CDR3 loop: CASSLVRGISYEQYF. CDR3 DNA: TGTGCCAGCAGCTTAGTGAGGGGGATATCCTACGAGCAGTACTTC.

In its sample, this clonotype was seen a few times. This chain uses TRBV5-1 with TRBJ2-5, with D maybe TRBD2 (6 bases). CDR3 length: 15 residues. Trimming cost V 7 bases and J 5 bases, with 21 bases left between them. The germline CDR1 and CDR2 sequences are SGHRS and YFSETQ. CDR3 sequence: CASHTGTSKGETQYF. DNA of the CDR3: TGCGCCAGCCATACGGGGACTTCCAAGGGGGAGACCCAGTACTTC. Supplemented by reference TRBV5-1 and TRBJ2-5, the full variable domain reads KAGVTQTPRYLIKTRGQQVTLSCSPISGHRSVSWYQQTPGQGLQFLFEYFSETQRNKGNFPGRFSGRQFSNSRSEMNVSTLELGDSALYLCASHTGTSKGETQYFGPGTRLLVL.

The table lists this clonotype with a few counts. This sequence joins TRBV18 and TRBJ2-3, with D perhaps matching TRBD1 (6 bases). Germline CDR1 is KGHSH and CDR2 is LQKENI. CDR3 length equals 18 residues. V was clipped by 2 bases and J by 2 bases, with 20 bases between them. This CDR3 reads CASSPTYLDRTITDTQYF. The DNA for the CDR3 is TGTGCCAGCTCACCAACGTACCTTGACAGGACAATCACAGATACGCAGTATTTT.

The V call is TRBV5-1, the J call TRBJ2-1, with D perhaps assigned TRBD1 or TRBD2 (6 bases each). V lost 1 base and J lost 2, with 13 bases in between. Germline V gene data show CDR1 as SGHRS and CDR2 as YFSETQ. The CDR3 consists of 16 residues. The chain's CDR3 is CASSLRQGGTYNEQFF. Here the CDR3 DNA reads TGCGCCAGCAGCTTGAGGCAAGGGGGGACCTACAATGAGCAGTTCTTC.

The chain joins TRBV9 to TRBJ2-1; D is possibly TRBD2 (6 bases). The CDR3 spans 19 residues. Germline values: CDR1 SGDLS, CDR2 YYNGEE. V lost 4 bases, J lost 0 bases, and 23 bases lay in between. The CDR3 region is CASSTHVRGGESSYNEQFF. The CDR3, as DNA: TGTGCCAGCAGCACACATGTTCGGGGCGGGGAGTCCTCCTACAATGAGCAGTTCTTC.